The 8 T cell receptor beta chains below all came from one sample that was sequenced in a study of blood T cell repertoires in COVID-19. The repertoire was sequenced with immunoSEQ multiplex PCR; TCRdb's copy has only in-frame clones and lacks some. Of tens of thousands of clones listed, roughly 88% are singletons. Material: peripheral blood. These receptors originate from a woman in her 70s with acute or convalescent COVID-19.

As concerns this clone: Other nucleotide sequences from this sample produce the same CDR3. The CDR3 DNA reads TGTGCCAGCACCCCGGAGGGGTACTCCTACGAGCAGTACTTC. It codes for CASTPEGYSYEQYF. V usage is TRBV28 and J usage is TRBJ2-7; weak D call: TRBD2 (6 bases). There are 14 residues in the CDR3. V lost 7 bases and J 0 bases, leaving 13 bases between the germline ends. Germline V gene lookup returns CDR1 MDHEN and CDR2 SYDVKM.

CDR3 coding DNA: TGTGCCAGCTCACCACGGGCAGGGGATCATAACTATGGCTACACCTTC. Its translation: CASSPRAGDHNYGYTF. The chain links TRBV18 to TRBJ1-2; possibly TRBD1 for D (6 bases). There are 16 residues in the CDR3. The germline V gene has CDR1 KGHSH and CDR2 LQKENI. Trimming left V 1 base short and J 1 base short, with 13 bases between.

A few counts support this clone. Here the CDR3 DNA reads TGTGCCAGCAGCTTCCGGGGGAGCAATCAGCCCCAGCATTTT. Protein sequence: CASSFRGSNQPQHF. This chain joins TRBV3-1 (or the pseudogene TRBV3-2) and TRBJ1-5; weak D call: TRBD1 (5 bases). Trimming shortened V by 5 bases and J by 1 base, and 9 bases separated the two germline ends. CDR3 length: 14 residues. Germline CDR1 is LGHDT and CDR2 is YNNKEL (reference sequence).

This chain joins TRBV4-1 and TRBJ2-1; TRBD2 agrees at 8 bases. Trimming removed 1 base from V and 6 bases from J; junction bases left unmatched: 17. The CDR3 is 19 residues long. Germline CDR1 MGHRA, CDR2 YSYEKL. The CDR3 DNA reads as TGCGCCAGCAGCCAAGGTCCCCCCTCGGGGACTAGAGGGGGCAATGAGCAGTTCTTC. Translating gives CASSQGPPSGTRGGNEQFF.

This CDR3 is CAWIPPPGTEQYF. Here the CDR3 DNA reads TGTGCCTGGATCCCACCCCCGGGTACCGAGCAGTACTTC. The chain couples TRBV30 to TRBJ2-7; no reliable D call. This CDR3 contains 13 residues. V shed 4 bases and J shed 6 bases, with 16 bases lying between them. In germline, CDR1 is GTSNPN, CDR2 SVGIG (reference sequence).

The V gene is TRBV2, the J gene TRBJ1-5; D remains ambiguous. The CDR3 spans 13 residues. The germline gives CDR1 SNHLY, CDR2 FYNNEI. V lost 2 bases to trimming and J lost 9 bases, with 11 bases between them. Here the CDR3 reads CASSELKRGPQHF. The CDR3 coding sequence is TGTGCCAGCAGTGAACTGAAGCGGGGGCCCCAGCATTTT.

The sample holds one count of this clone. This sequence joins TRBV7-2 and TRBJ1-2, with 7 positions matching TRBD1. Germline V gene lookup returns CDR1 SGHTA and CDR2 FQGNSA. The V segment lost 4 bases and the J segment 4 bases; nucleotides outside the gene matches: 6. This CDR3 has 14 amino acids. CDR3 bases: TGTGCCAGCAGCTCCCGGGACAGCGCCTATGGCTACACCTTC. Residues: CASSSRDSAYGYTF.

This rearrangement joins TRBV24-1 to TRBJ2-3, with D maybe TRBD1 (7 bases). This CDR3 is 16 amino acids long. The germline V gene encodes CDR1 KGHDR and CDR2 SFDVKD. V shed 5 bases and J shed 3 bases, with 17 bases lying between them. The CDR3 coding sequence is TGTGCCACCAGTGTTTCCCAGGGGGGTCGGACAGATACGCAGTATTTT. It translates to CATSVSQGGRTDTQYF.